The 6 T cell receptor beta chains below all came from one sample that was sequenced in a study of cytomegalovirus exposure and HLA in healthy donors. PCR amplification relied on 60 Vbeta primers (plus 13 Jbeta primers). Only in-frame clones appear in the TCRdb table, and some are missing; sequencing was by immunoSEQ multiplex PCR. The sample consists of about 300,000 clones, 86% of them appearing once. Sequencing used PBMCs. These receptors all stem from a man between 40 and 49 years old in good health and CMV-seropositive.

This CDR3 reads CASSQTGGSYNEQFF. For the CDR3, the DNA is TGTGCCAGCAGTCAAACAGGGGGCTCCTACAATGAGCAGTTCTTC. The chain is built from TRBV27 and TRBJ2-1; 8 nucleotides line up with TRBD1. Germline lookup yields CDR1 MNHEY and CDR2 SMNVEV (reference sequence). The CDR3 totals 15 residues. V was pared by 5 bases and J by 0 bases, with 3 bases of the junction left unmatched.

CDR3 sequence reads: CASSLMGGLAAQETQYF. The CDR3 DNA reads TGTGCCAGCAGCCTAATGGGGGGACTAGCAGCACAAGAGACCCAGTACTTC. This sequence joins TRBV28 and TRBJ2-5; 9 bases match TRBD2. The CDR3 totals 17 residues. Germline V gene data show CDR1 as MDHEN and CDR2 as SYDVKM. V gave up 6 bases and J gave up 2 bases; unmatched junction bases: 13. Based on the CDR3 plus reference TRBV28 and TRBJ2-5, the full variable domain is DVKVTQSSRYLVKRTGEKVFLECVQDMDHENMFWYRQDPGLGLRLIYFSYDVKMKEKGDIPEGYSVSREKKERFSLILESASTNQTSMYLCASSLMGGLAAQETQYFGPGTRLLVL.

In DNA form, the CDR3 reads TGTGCCAGCGGAGACAGGGGTTTCTACGAGCAGTACTTC. This gives the protein CASGDRGFYEQYF. The rearrangement joins TRBV2 to TRBJ2-7, with 8 bases identical to TRBD1. The CDR3 is 13 amino acids. After removal of 8 bases from V and 3 bases from J, the junction contained 6 bases not matched to a gene. Looked up from germline, CDR1 is SNHLY and CDR2 is FYNNEI. Based on the CDR3 plus reference TRBV2 and TRBJ2-7, the full variable domain is EPEVTQTPSHQVTQMGQEVILRCVPISNHLYFYWYRQILGQKVEFLVSFYNNEISEKSEIFDDQFSVERPDGSNFTLKIRSTKLEDSAMYFCASGDRGFYEQYFGPGTRLTVT.

The V call is TRBV28, the J call TRBJ2-2; D is uncertain. CDR3 length: 17 residues. V lost 4 bases and J lost 5, with 20 bases in between. Per the germline V gene, CDR1 is MDHEN and CDR2 is SYDVKM. The CDR3 sequence is CASSSTEQIPRTGELFF. Written as DNA, the CDR3 is TGTGCCAGCAGTTCCACCGAGCAGATCCCGCGGACCGGGGAGCTGTTTTTT.

CDR3 amino acids: CASKLLAGSYNEQFF. The CDR3 bases are TGTGCCAGCAAATTACTAGCGGGATCCTACAATGAGCAGTTCTTC. The rearrangement joins TRBV2 to TRBJ2-1; 10 bases align to TRBD2. Germline CDR1 and CDR2: SNHLY and FYNNEI. This CDR3 spans 15 amino acids. The J segment lost 1 base and the V segment lost 7 bases, leaving 4 bases of the junction unmatched.

A remark on this clone: This sample also contains other DNA sequences that code for the same CDR3. This chain links TRBV19 with TRBJ2-1; TRBD2 matches 13 bases. Germline values: CDR1 LNHDA, CDR2 SQIVND (reference sequence). The CDR3 totals 16 residues. V gave up 1 base and J gave up 4 bases; unmatched junction bases: 1. Written as DNA, the CDR3 is TGTGCCAGTAGTATAGGGGGACTAGCGGGATACAATGAGCAGTTCTTC. This translates into CASSIGGLAGYNEQFF.